Reported below is one TCR beta chain. The data derive from a study of control samples from healthy donors and cancer patients. Trimming removed 3 bases from V and 5 bases from J, with 11 bases in between. Germline V gene sequence: CDR1 WSHSY, CDR2 SAAADI. The CDR3 consists of 14 residues. TCRdb's table, derived via immunoSEQ multiplex PCR, lists solely in-frame clones and lacks some. The sample has about 95,000 clones, just under 85% seen once. This clonotype was sampled from a man aged 25 to 40 in good health. Sequencing used blood. The chain is built from TRBV10-2 and TRBJ1-5, with D hard to call. The CDR3 coding sequence is TGCGCCAGCAGTGACAGTTTAAGACATCAGCCCCAGCATTTT. Amino acid sequence: CASSDSLRHQPQHF.